This T cell receptor (beta chain) was observed in a study of shared clonotypes between healthy human individuals. Study details: CD4 naive cells filled three plates per donor, CD4 memory three, CD8 naive two and CD8 memory one.

Terminally differentiated effector memory CD45RA+ cells were excluded from the naive CD8 cells, which were CD45RO-negative and positively selected for CCR7. In the original workflow: Filtering differed for immunoSEQ, which gave only junction sequences without quality scores. Generated by immunoSEQ multiplex PCR, the TCRdb table keeps only in-frame clones and is missing some. The V and J calls and clone size come from that table; D and trimming were worked out from the DNA. There are hundreds of thousands of clones in the sample; 98% occur only once, and 0.3% lies in the top ten. The sequenced sample consisted of naive CD8+ T cells sorted from blood. This receptor was obtained from a man aged 30 to 39 in good health.

The CDR3 DNA is TGTGCCAGCAGCTTGGGGACAGCCACTGAAGCTTTCTTT. This sequence encodes CASSLGTATEAFF. The genes are TRBV5-5 and TRBJ1-1; D possibly corresponds to TRBD1 (6 bases). The CDR3 spans 13 residues. Trimming stripped 0 bases from V and 4 bases from J, with 7 bases between. CDR1 and CDR2 (germline): SGHKS, YYEKEE (reference sequence).